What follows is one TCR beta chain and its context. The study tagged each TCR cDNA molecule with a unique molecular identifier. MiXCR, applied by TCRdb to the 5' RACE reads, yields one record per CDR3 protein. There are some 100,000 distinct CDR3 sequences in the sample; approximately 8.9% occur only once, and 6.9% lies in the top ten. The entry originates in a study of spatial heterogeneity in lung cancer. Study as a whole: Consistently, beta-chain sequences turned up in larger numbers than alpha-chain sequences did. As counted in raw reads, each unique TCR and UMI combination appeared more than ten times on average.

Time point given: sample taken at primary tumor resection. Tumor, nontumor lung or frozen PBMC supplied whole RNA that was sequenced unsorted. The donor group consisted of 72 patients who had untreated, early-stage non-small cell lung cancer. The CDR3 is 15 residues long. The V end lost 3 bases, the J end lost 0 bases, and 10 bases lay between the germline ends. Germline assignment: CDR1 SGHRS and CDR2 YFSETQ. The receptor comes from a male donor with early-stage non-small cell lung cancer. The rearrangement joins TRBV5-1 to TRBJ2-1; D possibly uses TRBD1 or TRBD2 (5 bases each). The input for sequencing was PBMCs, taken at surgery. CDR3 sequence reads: CASSSGASSYNEQFF. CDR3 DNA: TGCGCCAGCAGCTCCGGGGCCTCCTCCTACAATGAGCAGTTCTTC.